The clone carrying this T cell receptor beta chain was recorded at least ten times. Its cognate antigen is unknown. It was with 60 Vbeta and 13 Jbeta primers that the PCR ran. The data were produced by immunoSEQ multiplex PCR, yet TCRdb's version contains in-frame clones alone and is incomplete. Of approximately 110,000 clones in the sample, 75% to 85% were seen once. This entry belongs to a study of cytomegalovirus exposure and HLA in healthy donors. Notes on the study in general: When analyzed later, the rates of TCR association showed variation by HLA locus, with DRB1 the most and HLA-C the fewest.

Donors were nominally healthy when sampled, though unrecorded immune exposures were likely. The CDR3 is made up of 14 amino acids. V was clipped by 5 bases and J by 8 bases; unmatched bases: 8. The V gene's germline CDR1 is SGHAT and CDR2 FQNNGV. The chain couples TRBV11-2 to TRBJ1-1; 10 nucleotides agree with TRBD1. The source material was PBMCs. This TCR came from a man aged 45-65 years in good health and CMV-seronegative. CDR3 bases: TGTGCCAGCAGCCGACAGGGACAGGGGACCGAAGCTTTCTTT. Translation gives CASSRQGQGTEAFF. Full variable domain (remainder filled in from reference TRBV11-2 and TRBJ1-1): EAGVAQSPRYKIIEKRQSVAFWCNPISGHATLYWYQQILGQGPKLLIQFQNNGVVDDSQLPKDRFSAERLKGVDSTLKIQPAKLEDSAVYLCASSRQGQGTEAFFGQGTRLTVV.